The 30 T cell receptor beta chains listed next were all sequenced from one sample in a study of cytomegalovirus exposure and HLA in healthy donors. PCR involved 60 Vbeta and 13 Jbeta primers. Assay: immunoSEQ multiplex PCR; the TCRdb copy retains only in-frame clones and omits some. The sample yields some 150,000 clones, approximately 85% seen once. The sample consisted of PBMCs. The receptors shown here come from a woman between 18 and 29 years old in good health and CMV-seronegative.

This chain connects TRBV6-5 to TRBJ2-7; D not resolved. This CDR3 has 11 residues. V was cut by 7 bases and J by 5 bases, with 9 bases left in between. CDR1 is MNHEY and CDR2 is SVGAGI in the germline V gene. In DNA form, the CDR3 reads TGTGCCAGCACCCGTGCTAACGAGCAGTACTTC. Translation: CASTRANEQYF.

V gene TRBV14 combines with J gene TRBJ1-2; 7 bases match TRBD1. Germline CDR1 is SGHDN and CDR2 is FVKESK. The CDR3 is made up of 15 amino acids. Trimming took 0 bases from V and 13 from J; bases not matched to a gene: 14. CDR3 amino acids: CASSQEMGIPGQITF. CDR3 bases: TGTGCCAGCAGCCAAGAAATGGGGATCCCGGGACAGATCACCTTC. Full variable domain (remainder filled in from reference TRBV14 and TRBJ1-2): EAGVTQFPSHSVIEKGQTVTLRCDPISGHDNLYWYRRVMGKEIKFLLHFVKESKQDESGMPNNRFLAERTGGTYSTLKVQPAELEDSGVYFCASSQEMGIPGQITFGSGTRLTVV.

A single count supports this clone. The chain recombines TRBV7-2 with TRBJ2-7; D is possibly TRBD1 (5 bases). The CDR3 has 14 residues. Between the trimmed V and J ends, which lost 5 bases and 4 bases, there was a span of 15 bases. The germline V gene encodes CDR1 SGHTA and CDR2 FQGNSA. The CDR3 DNA reads TGTGCCAGCAGCCTGCCCGCAGGGCGATACGAGCAGTACTTC. As protein: CASSLPAGRYEQYF.

The gene calls are TRBV11-2 and TRBJ2-5, with TRBD2 matching over 8 bases. V lost 5 bases, J lost 5 bases, and 13 bases stayed unmatched. Germline V gene lookup returns CDR1 SGHAT and CDR2 FQNNGV. This CDR3 region has 16 residues. This CDR3 reads CASSVRRTGGSETQYF. CDR3 nucleotides: TGTGCCAGCAGCGTCCGGCGAACGGGAGGGTCGGAGACCCAGTACTTC.

V and J are TRBV4-3 and TRBJ1-4; D might be TRBD1 (6 bases). This CDR3 has 15 amino acids. Germline values: CDR1 LGHNA, CDR2 YSLEER. Trimming took 3 bases from V and 6 from J, leaving 14 bases between them. This CDR3 is CASSQTQGWDEKLFF. CDR3 DNA: TGCGCCAGCAGCCAGACACAGGGATGGGATGAAAAACTGTTTTTT.

The chain is built from TRBV7-8 and TRBJ2-2, with 8 nucleotides matching TRBD1. Unmatched junction bases numbered 2, after V lost 1 base and J lost 1 base. The germline gives CDR1 SGHVS, CDR2 FQNEAQ. This CDR3 spans 16 amino acids. The CDR3 DNA reads TGTGCCAGCAGCTTAGTAGGGACAGGGAACACCGGGGAGCTGTTTTTT. Amino acid sequence: CASSLVGTGNTGELFF.

The rearrangement joins TRBV5-1 to TRBJ2-1, with D possibly matching TRBD1 (6 bases). There are 16 residues in the CDR3. V was clipped by 3 bases and J by 10 bases, with 23 bases between them. CDR1 and CDR2 (germline): SGHRS, YFSETQ. CDR3 in DNA: TGCGCCAGCAGCTCCGTCGGGCAGGGGCCGAAAACAGAGCAGTTCTTC. It encodes CASSSVGQGPKTEQFF.

The chain has TRBV10-3 and TRBJ1-4; 7 nucleotides match TRBD1. This CDR3 spans 13 amino acids. V shed 11 bases and J 4 bases; nucleotides not matched to a gene: 7. The germline V gene has CDR1 ENHRY and CDR2 SYGVKD. The CDR3 coding sequence is TGTGCCGCCACAGGGGAAGGTAATGAAAAACTGTTTTTT. It is translated as CAATGEGNEKLFF.

The genes are TRBV19 and TRBJ1-5; D not certain. This CDR3 has 15 residues. The V end lost 1 base, the J end lost 0 bases, and 7 bases lay between the germline ends. Germline CDR1 is LNHDA and CDR2 is SQIVND (reference sequence). The CDR3 DNA reads TGTGCCAGTAGTATAGCCCCTTATAGCAATCAGCCCCAGCATTTT. This sequence encodes CASSIAPYSNQPQHF.

The chain joins TRBV5-4 to TRBJ2-3; 10 bases are shared with TRBD2. The CDR3 has 15 amino acids. From germline, CDR1 is SGHNT and CDR2 YYREEE (reference sequence). With V trimmed by 6 bases and J by 0 bases, 4 bases remained unmatched. The CDR3 bases are TGTGCCAGCAAATTAGCGGGGGGAAGCACAGATACGCAGTATTTT. Translating gives CASKLAGGSTDTQYF.

This chain links TRBV28 with TRBJ1-5; no clear D gene. Trimming removed 8 bases from V and 6 bases from J, with 20 bases in between. The CDR3 loop spans 15 amino acids. Germline-derived CDR1 and CDR2 are MDHEN and SYDVKM. The CDR3 here is CASLGGPPLSQPQHF. The DNA of the CDR3 is TGTGCCAGCCTCGGAGGGCCTCCCCTAAGTCAGCCCCAGCATTTT.

CDR3 sequence: CASSEGAPGTYEQYF. The CDR3 region has the DNA TGTGCCAGCTCGGAGGGGGCGCCGGGAACCTACGAGCAGTACTTC. The V call is TRBV18, the J call TRBJ2-7; possibly TRBD1 for D (7 bases). The CDR3 sequence is 15 residues long. The germline V gene encodes CDR1 KGHSH and CDR2 LQKENI. Trimming pared 6 bases from V and 2 bases from J, leaving 17 bases between.

This chain links TRBV19 with TRBJ2-1; 11 bases line up with TRBD1. This CDR3 is 15 amino acids long. Germline CDR1 and CDR2: LNHDA and SQIVND (reference sequence). Losses at the gene ends were 6 bases for V and 8 bases for J; bases not matched to a gene: 9. In DNA, the CDR3 is TGTGCCAGTAGCCTCCGGGACAGGGGGGGAGATGAGCAGTTCTTC. Its protein is CASSLRDRGGDEQFF.

This sequence joins TRBV19 and TRBJ2-5; D not certain. CDR1 is LNHDA, CDR2 SQIVND, per germline (reference sequence). The CDR3 is 14 amino acids. V was trimmed by 5 bases and J by 1 base, leaving 11 bases between them. CDR3 sequence reads: CASSDWWIQETQYF. In nucleotides, the CDR3 is TGTGCCAGTAGTGACTGGTGGATCCAAGAGACCCAGTACTTC.

This chain joins TRBV2 and TRBJ1-1; possibly TRBD1 for D (5 bases). Germline CDR1 reads SNHLY; CDR2 reads FYNNEI. The CDR3 loop spans 16 amino acids. Trimming pared 1 base from V and 4 bases from J, leaving 16 bases between. The CDR3 sequence: CASSEGRGRLSTEAFF. The DNA for the CDR3 is TGTGCCAGCAGTGAAGGGAGGGGACGGTTGAGCACTGAAGCTTTCTTT.

The chain joins TRBV4-1 to TRBJ2-2, with a weak D call TRBD1 (7 bases). The V end was cut by 3 bases, the J end by 1 base, with 15 bases between. CDR1 MGHRA and CDR2 YSYEKL come from the germline V gene. This CDR3 has 17 residues. CDR3 in amino acids: CASSHPQGGLNTGELFF. In nucleotides, the CDR3 is TGCGCCAGCAGCCACCCCCAGGGGGGCCTGAACACCGGGGAGCTGTTTTTT.

The gene calls are TRBV6-5 and TRBJ1-5, with a possible D match to TRBD1 (5 bases). Germline CDR1 reads MNHEY; CDR2 reads SVGAGI. The length of the CDR3 is 12 residues. V was pared by 6 bases and J by 5 bases, with 8 bases between. CDR3 coding DNA: TGTGCCAGCAGCTCGGGGGATCAGCCCCAGCATTTT. It translates to CASSSGDQPQHF.

The chain is built from TRBV2 and TRBJ2-2; tentative D call: TRBD1 (6 bases). Between the trimmed V and J ends, which lost 8 bases and 2 bases, there was a span of 9 bases. From germline, CDR1 is SNHLY and CDR2 FYNNEI. This CDR3 contains 13 residues. CDR3 DNA sequence: TGTGCCAGCGTGACAGGAAACACCGGGGAGCTGTTTTTT. Amino acid sequence: CASVTGNTGELFF.

On this clone itself: This is likely a read error, given that the CDR3 carries no conserved phenylalanine or tryptophan at its end. Here the CDR3 reads CASSPAGNYGYTL. DNA of the CDR3: TGTGCCAGCAGTCCTGCCGGGAACTATGGCTACACCCTC. The chain combines TRBV28 with TRBJ1-2, with D hard to call. CDR3 length: 13 amino acids. Germline-derived CDR1 and CDR2 are MDHEN and SYDVKM. V lost 5 bases and J 2 bases, leaving 9 bases between the germline ends.

The chain employs TRBV7-2 and TRBJ2-2, with 7 bases aligning to TRBD1. The V gene's germline CDR1 is SGHTA and CDR2 FQGNSA. The CDR3 contains 15 residues. After removal of 3 bases from V and 5 bases from J, the junction contained 6 bases not matched to a gene. Here the CDR3 reads CASSFFDRETGELFF. The CDR3 DNA reads as TGTGCCAGCAGCTTTTTTGACAGGGAAACCGGGGAGCTGTTTTTT. Variable domain in full (rest from reference TRBV7-2 and TRBJ2-2): GAGVSQSPSNKVTEKGKDVELRCDPISGHTALYWYRQSLGQGLEFLIYFQGNSAPDKSGLPSDRFSAERTGGSVSTLTIQRTQQEDSAVYLCASSFFDRETGELFFGEGSRLTVL.

This clone was recorded only once. The chain employs TRBV29-1 and TRBJ1-4, with 10 bases identical to TRBD1. The CDR3 is 12 amino acids. Losses at the gene ends were 7 bases for V and 5 bases for J; bases not matched to a gene: 1. CDR1 is SQVTM, CDR2 ANQGSEA, per germline. The CDR3 reads CSGQGANEKLFF. CDR3 nucleotides: TGCAGCGGACAGGGGGCAAATGAAAAACTGTTTTTT.

The chain couples TRBV7-8 to TRBJ2-7; no clear D. The CDR3 loop spans 11 amino acids. V lost 4 bases and J 3 bases, leaving 4 bases between the germline ends. CDR1 and CDR2 (germline): SGHVS, FQNEAQ. Written as DNA, the CDR3 is TGTGCCAGCAGCTCAAACTACGAGCAGTACTTC. Amino acids: CASSSNYEQYF.

This clone is termed medium-sized. The chain combines TRBV7-6 with TRBJ2-1; 7 nucleotides agree with TRBD2. The CDR3 has 17 residues. The germline V gene has CDR1 SGHVS and CDR2 FNYEAQ. The V gene end was trimmed by 2 bases and the J gene end by 0 bases; junction bases not matched to a gene: 7. CDR3 nucleotides: TGTGCCAGCAGCTTAAACCCTGGCGGGAGCTCCTACAATGAGCAGTTCTTC. It is translated as CASSLNPGGSSYNEQFF.

With regard to this clone: Likely a read error: the CDR3 ends without its conserved phenylalanine or tryptophan. This chain uses TRBV14 with TRBJ1-6; D may be TRBD1 (6 bases). The CDR3 sequence is 15 residues long. V was clipped by 6 bases and J by 0 bases, with 9 bases between them. CDR1 and CDR2 from the germline V gene are SGHDN and FVKESK. CDR3 loop: CASSSRGSYNSPLHL. CDR3 DNA: TGTGCCAGCAGTTCCAGGGGCTCCTATAATTCACCCCTCCACCTT.

This clone was observed a handful of times. The V gene is TRBV4-3, the J gene TRBJ1-1; D unresolved. The CDR3 has 11 amino acids. From germline, CDR1 is LGHNA and CDR2 YSLEER. Trimming took off 1 base at V and 11 bases at J, with 8 bases between the two ends. Written as DNA, the CDR3 is TGCGCCAGCAGCCAAGGTGAGATGGCTTTCTTT. The encoded protein is CASSQGEMAFF.

In DNA form, the CDR3 reads TGTGCCAGCAGCTCGACTAAGGGGCTAGCGGAACCCTACGAGCAGTACTTC. Translating it yields CASSSTKGLAEPYEQYF. The V and J genes are TRBV5-6 and TRBJ2-7; 7 positions agree with TRBD2. The CDR3 loop spans 17 amino acids. Germline loops: CDR1 SGHDT, CDR2 YYEEEE. With 3 bases clipped from V and 2 bases from J, the junction kept 14 bases outside the gene matches.

The chain uses TRBV2 and TRBJ1-1, with D possibly being TRBD1 (6 bases). The CDR3 extends over 16 amino acids. CDR1 and CDR2 (germline): SNHLY, FYNNEI. The V and J ends lost 1 base and 0 bases respectively, with 12 bases between them. CDR3 sequence reads: CASSEGRGALNTEAFF. The CDR3 DNA is TGTGCCAGCAGTGAAGGTCGGGGGGCTTTGAACACTGAAGCTTTCTTT.

V is TRBV28 and J is TRBJ1-1; TRBD1 agrees at 10 bases. Trimming took 3 bases from V and 4 from J; bases not matched to a gene: 5. CDR1 is MDHEN and CDR2 is SYDVKM in the germline V gene. The CDR3 is 15 residues long. The CDR3 DNA reads as TGTGCCAGCAGTTTTGGGACAGGGGTAGGCACTGAAGCTTTCTTT. This gives the protein CASSFGTGVGTEAFF.

The rearrangement uses TRBV11-3 and TRBJ2-3; 9 bases map to TRBD2. This CDR3 contains 16 residues. Trimming cost V 1 base and J 1 base; bases outside gene matches: 3. The V gene's germline CDR1 is SGHNT and CDR2 YENEEA. The CDR3 here is CASSLAAGGGTDTQYF. In nucleotides, the CDR3 is TGTGCCAGCAGCTTAGCGGCGGGGGGGGGCACAGATACGCAGTATTTT.

This clone was detected once. The gene calls are TRBV7-6 and TRBJ2-7, with D perhaps matching TRBD2 (6 bases). Germline assignment: CDR1 SGHVS and CDR2 FNYEAQ. The CDR3 is made up of 15 amino acids. The V and J ends lost 4 bases and 0 bases respectively, with 13 bases between them. In DNA, the CDR3 is TGTGCCAGCAGCTCCACCGCGGGAAGCTCCTACGAGCAGTACTTC. Its protein product is CASSSTAGSSYEQYF. Supplemented by reference TRBV7-6 and TRBJ2-7, the full variable domain reads GAGVSQSPRYKVTKRGQDVALRCDPISGHVSLYWYRQALGQGPEFLTYFNYEAQQDKSGLPNDRFSAERPEGSISTLTIQRTEQRDSAMYRCASSSTAGSSYEQYFGPGTRLTVT.